This is a list of T cell receptor beta chains from one sample in a study of blood T cell repertoires in COVID-19. Method: immunoSEQ multiplex PCR; TCRdb's copy keeps in-frame clones and lacks some. This sample carries 210,000 or so clones, roughly 87% of them seen once, and the ten largest clones take under 2%. Sample: peripheral blood. The receptors derive from a man in his forties with active or convalescent COVID-19. Both conserved end residues are part of each CDR3. The D gene is left open where the match is weak. For some rows the clone size is stated as once, few or many, or as a class when expanded; others skip it.

TRBJ2-7 TRBD1 TRBV2 once TGTGCCAGCAGTGAGATTGGGCAGGGGGCTAACGAGCAGTACTTC CASSEIGQGANEQYF
TRBJ2-2 TRBD2 TRBV3-1/TRBV3-2 - TGTGCCAGCAGCCAAGGACTAGCGGGAGGTAACACCGGGGAGCTGTTTTTT CASSQGLAGGNTGELFF
TRBJ2-7 TRBD1 TRBV6-5 - TGTGCCAGCAGCTCAGGGGGCGAGCAGTACTTC CASSSGGEQYF
TRBJ1-6 - TRBV11-2 - TGTGCCAGCAGCTTAGTTATGCAGGAATCACCCCTCCACTTT CASSLVMQESPLHF
TRBJ1-2 - TRBV9 - TGTGCCAGCAGCGTACCTGACAGCCATAACTATGGCTACACCTTC CASSVPDSHNYGYTF
TRBJ1-3 TRBD1 TRBV5-1 - TGCGCCAGCAGCCCGTCTGTGTCCCGGGGACAGGACTCTGGAAACACCATATATTTT CASSPSVSRGQDSGNTIYF
TRBJ2-2 TRBD1 TRBV2 - TGTGCCAGCACCGGGACAGGGACGAACACCGGGGAGCTGTTTTTT CASTGTGTNTGELFF
TRBJ1-2 TRBD1 TRBV6-6 - TGTGCCAGCAGCCGACAGGGAATCGATGGCTACACCTTC CASSRQGIDGYTF
TRBJ1-1 - TRBV15 - TGTGCCACCAGCAGAGGCGGGGGACGCTGGAACACTGAAGCTTTCTTT CATSRGGGRWNTEAFF
TRBJ1-2 - TRBV5-4 - TGTGCCAGCAGCTTAAGAGGGATCGATGGCTACACCTTC CASSLRGIDGYTF
TRBJ2-7 TRBD2 TRBV7-2 - TGTGCCAGCAGCCCGGGACTAGCGGCCTACGAGCAGTACTTC CASSPGLAAYEQYF
TRBJ1-6 TRBD1 TRBV25-1 - TGTGCCAGCAGCCCGACAGGGAAATATAATTCACCCCTCCACTTT CASSPTGKYNSPLHF
TRBJ2-5 TRBD1 TRBV5-1 - TGCGCCAGCAGCCCCGGACAGGGGGGGGAAGAGACCCAGTACTTC CASSPGQGGEETQYF
TRBJ1-4 - TRBV15 - TGTGCCACCAGCAGAGATCATTCAGGGGCGGAAAAACTGTTTTTT CATSRDHSGAEKLFF
TRBJ1-1 TRBD1 TRBV7-9 - TGTGCCAGCAGCTTAAACCCAGGGGGGAACACTGAAGCTTTCTTT CASSLNPGGNTEAFF
TRBJ2-3 - TRBV7-9 - TGTGCCAGCAGTCCCCTCGGGGATACGCAGTATTTT CASSPLGDTQYF
TRBJ2-3 - TRBV10-1 - TGCGCCAGCAGTTGGGGGCGCGGCACAGATACGCAGTATTTT CASSWGRGTDTQYF
TRBJ1-1 - TRBV2 - TGTGCCAGCATCTCGGTTGATACGAACACTGAAGCTTTCTTT CASISVDTNTEAFF
TRBJ1-2 - TRBV5-4 - TGTGCCAGCAGCTCGGACAGAGTCTATGGCTACACCTTC CASSSDRVYGYTF
TRBJ1-5 - TRBV27 - TGTGCCAGCAGTTTACGGGGTTTAGGATATAGCAATCAGCCCCAGCATTTT CASSLRGLGYSNQPQHF
TRBJ1-2 - TRBV28 - TGTGCCAGCAGTTCTCCCGTCTATGGCTACACCTTC CASSSPVYGYTF
TRBJ1-3 - TRBV6-5 few TGTGCCAGCAGTTACGACAGTAGCTCTGGAAACACCATATATTTT CASSYDSSSGNTIYF
TRBJ2-2 TRBD1 TRBV9 once TGTGCCAGCAGCGTAGCCGGGACAGGGTGGGCCGGGGAGCTGTTTTTT CASSVAGTGWAGELFF
TRBJ2-1 TRBD2 TRBV2 - TGTGCCAGCACAGGGACTAGGCCCTACAATGAGCAGTTCTTC CASTGTRPYNEQFF
TRBJ2-1 TRBD1 TRBV18 - TGTGCCAGCTCACCACCTACCCGGACAGGGGGCTTAGATGAGCAGTTCTTC CASSPPTRTGGLDEQFF
TRBJ2-7 - TRBV27 - TGTGCCAGCAGTCCCTCCGTGGGAGGCTACGAGCAGTACTTC CASSPSVGGYEQYF
TRBJ2-7 - TRBV7-2 - TGTGCCAGCAGCTTGCATAACGGGCGGGACGAGCAGTACTTC CASSLHNGRDEQYF
TRBJ1-1 - TRBV28 - TGTGCCAGCAGTTTACAGGGGACGAACACTGAAGCTTTCTTT CASSLQGTNTEAFF
TRBJ2-5 - TRBV27 - TGTGCCAGCAGTCCGGTCGAAGAAGAGACCCAGTACTTC CASSPVEEETQYF
TRBJ2-2 - TRBV27 - TGTGCCAGCACCTTTGGGCCGAACCCCCACACCGGGGAGCTGTTTTTT CASTFGPNPHTGELFF
TRBJ1-1 TRBD1 TRBV27 - TGTGCCAGCAGTTTGCAGGGGGCGCGCACTGAAGCTTTCTTT CASSLQGARTEAFF
TRBJ2-3 TRBD1 TRBV5-1 - TGCGCCAGCAGCTTGGAACAGGGGACAGATACGCAGTATTTT CASSLEQGTDTQYF
TRBJ1-1 - TRBV28 once TGTGCCAGCAGCGCTATAACAGGGTTTGGGGCTTTCTTT CASSAITGFGAFF
TRBJ1-1 - TRBV3-1/TRBV3-2 - TGTGCCAGCACCCCGGGACACTCGAACACTGAAGCTTTCTTT CASTPGHSNTEAFF
TRBJ2-1 TRBD2 TRBV10-1 - TGCGCCAGCAGTTCGACTAGCGGAGGGCTCAATGAGCAGTTCTTC CASSSTSGGLNEQFF
TRBJ1-5 TRBD1 TRBV5-4 - TGTGCCAGCAGCTTGGCCGGGACAGGGAACCCCACTCAGCCCCAGCATTTT CASSLAGTGNPTQPQHF
TRBJ2-7 - TRBV25-1 - TGTGCCAGCAGTGACCCACAGGGACACACTTACGAGCAGTACTTC CASSDPQGHTYEQYF
TRBJ2-7 - TRBV5-6 few TGTGCCAGCAGCTCGGCACGCGGAGCCTACGAGCAGTACTTC CASSSARGAYEQYF
TRBJ2-7 - TRBV5-1 - TGCGCCAGCAGCTTAGCAGGGCACGAGCAGTACTTC CASSLAGHEQYF
TRBJ2-5 - TRBV28 - TGTGCCAGCAGTATGACAGTACCCCTAAAAGAGACCCAGTACTTC CASSMTVPLKETQYF
TRBJ1-4 - TRBV7-9 - TGTGCCAGCAGCTTAGGGGCCGATGAAAAACTGTTTTTT CASSLGADEKLFF
TRBJ2-1 - TRBV27 - TGTGCCAGCAGTTTGAGTATTGACTACAGTGAGCAGTTCTTC CASSLSIDYSEQFF
TRBJ2-7 - TRBV5-1 - TGCGCCAGCAGCTTGGCCCCGCAGGGGCTCTACGAGCAGTACTTC CASSLAPQGLYEQYF
TRBJ2-2 TRBD1 TRBV5-1 - TGCGCCAGCAGCTTGGGGACAGGGGACACCGGGGAGCTGTTTTTT CASSLGTGDTGELFF
TRBJ2-5 - TRBV3-1/TRBV3-2 - TGTGCCAGCAGCCTTACGGGGTTAGAGACCCAGTACTTC CASSLTGLETQYF
TRBJ2-1 - TRBV9 - TGTGCCAGCAGCGGAGAATTGGGACTCCCAGTAGAGCAGTTCTTC CASSGELGLPVEQFF
TRBJ1-5 TRBD1 TRBV7-9 - TGTGCCAGCAGCACCGGGACAGGGATCTCCAGCAATCAGCCCCAGCATTTT CASSTGTGISSNQPQHF
TRBJ2-7 TRBD2 TRBV5-4 - TGTGCCAGCAGCTCCCAAGGCGGGGGCTACGAGCAGTACTTC CASSSQGGGYEQYF
TRBJ2-7 - TRBV7-9 - TGTGCCAGCAGCTTTGCGAACTCCTACGAGCAGTACTTC CASSFANSYEQYF
TRBJ1-2 - TRBV3-1/TRBV3-2 - TGTGCCAGCAGCCAAGATCGTACAGGTACTAACTATGGCTACACCTTC CASSQDRTGTNYGYTF
TRBJ1-5 - TRBV6-5 - TGTGCCAGCACCTTACAGGGCGATCAGCCCCAGCATTTT CASTLQGDQPQHF
TRBJ1-4 - TRBV25-1 - TGTGCCAGCAGTAATGGGGCCTCTAATGAAAAACTGTTTTTT CASSNGASNEKLFF
TRBJ2-7 - TRBV5-4 - TGTGCCAGCAGCTTGGGGACAATCAACTACGAGCAGTACTTC CASSLGTINYEQYF
TRBJ2-4 TRBD2 TRBV23-1 - TGCGCCAGCAGTCAATCGAGGGGAGAGCGGGAAAAAACCAAAAACATTCAGTACTTC CASSQSRGEREKTKNIQYF
TRBJ2-7 - TRBV7-9 - TGTGCCAGCAGTACAGGAGAATATTCCTACGAGCAGTACTTC CASSTGEYSYEQYF
TRBJ2-7 TRBD1 TRBV6-5 - TGTGCCAGCAGACCTGACAGGGGTGCCTACGAGCAGTACTTC CASRPDRGAYEQYF